The 3 T cell receptor beta chains reported below all come from one sample, sequenced in a study of T-cell memory formation after mild COVID-19. TCRdb reanalysed the 5' RACE reads using MiXCR and keeps one entry per CDR3 protein. The data hold approximately 190,000 distinct CDR3 sequences, with 18% observed a single time. The sequencing input was PBMCs or a T cell subset sorted from them (not recorded which). All receptors derive from an adult woman who had mild COVID-19 (a few samples of this study predate the infection). Cell type and time point are not known.

V usage is TRBV5-1 and J usage is TRBJ1-2, with D possibly matching TRBD1 (5 bases). Deletions cut 4 bases from V and 3 bases from J, with 13 bases between. The CDR3 extends over 14 amino acids. CDR1 and CDR2 from the germline V gene are SGHRS and YFSETQ. CDR3 DNA sequence: TGCGCCAGCAGCCCGGCGGGGCAGGACTATGGCTACACCTTC. Its translation is CASSPAGQDYGYTF.

This clonotype appeared a few times. V usage is TRBV7-9 and J usage is TRBJ2-3, with D tentatively TRBD2 (5 bases). Trimming removed 1 base at V and 1 base at J, with 12 bases between. The CDR3 consists of 16 residues. CDR1 SEHNR and CDR2 FQNEAQ come from the germline V gene (reference sequence). The CDR3 DNA sequence: TGTGCCAGCAGCTTAGGGAGGCTAGCTCGCACAGATACGCAGTATTTT. Protein product: CASSLGRLARTDTQYF.

V usage is TRBV20-1 and J usage is TRBJ2-7; D might be TRBD1 (5 bases). The germline V and J ends were trimmed by 3 bases and 1 base, with 13 bases remaining between them. Germline assignment: CDR1 DFQATT and CDR2 SNEGSKA (reference sequence). This CDR3 region has 14 residues. The CDR3 DNA is TGCAGTGCTAGGGACCCAGGACATTCCTACGAGCAGTACTTC. This encodes CSARDPGHSYEQYF.